The clone carrying this T cell receptor (beta chain) appeared once. Using its own MiXCR run on the RT-PCR reads, TCRdb lists one record per CDR3 protein. Here the sample spans more than 550,000 distinct CDR3 sequences, more than 13% being singletons. The specimen sequenced was memory CD4+ T cells from blood. The sequence was obtained from a female donor in good health, serving as a healthy control.

CDR3 residues: CASSIGAPGLAGEAAKNIQYF. The CDR3 coding sequence is TGTGCCAGTAGTATAGGGGCGCCGGGACTAGCGGGAGAGGCGGCCAAAAACATTCAGTACTTC. V and J are TRBV19 and TRBJ2-4, with 14 positions matching TRBD2. V was pared by 1 base and J by 1 base, with 12 bases of the junction left unmatched. The CDR3 spans 21 residues. Germline CDR1 LNHDA, CDR2 SQIVND (reference sequence).